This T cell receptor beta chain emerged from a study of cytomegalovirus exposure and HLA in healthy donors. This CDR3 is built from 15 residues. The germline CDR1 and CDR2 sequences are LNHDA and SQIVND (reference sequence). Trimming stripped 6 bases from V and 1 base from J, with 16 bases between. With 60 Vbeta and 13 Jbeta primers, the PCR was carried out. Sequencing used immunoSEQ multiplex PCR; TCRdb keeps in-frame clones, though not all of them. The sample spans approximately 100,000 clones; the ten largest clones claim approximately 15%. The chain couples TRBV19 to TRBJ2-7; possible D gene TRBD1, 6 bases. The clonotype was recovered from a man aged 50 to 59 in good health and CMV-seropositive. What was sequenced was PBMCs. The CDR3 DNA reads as TGTGCCAGTAGCTTCCCTTTCAGGGGATCCTACGAGCAGTACTTC. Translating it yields CASSFPFRGSYEQYF. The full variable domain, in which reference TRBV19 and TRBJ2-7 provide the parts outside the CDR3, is DGGITQSPKYLFRKEGQNVTLSCEQNLNHDAMYWYRQDPGQGLRLIYYSQIVNDFQKGDIAEGYSVSREKKESFPLTVTSAQKNPTAFYLCASSFPFRGSYEQYFGPGTRLTVT.